This T cell receptor (beta chain) derives from a study of blood T cells in healthy people across ages. Study-wide results and limits: There was no known CMV status for donors, so expanded clonotype changes were possibly confounded.

V lost 8 bases and J lost 2; bases outside the gene matches: 9. The CDR3 is 15 amino acids. Germline CDR1 and CDR2: MGHRA and YSYEKL. This clonotype was counted a few times. Its antigen remains unidentified. Combining a sample-barcoded 5' primer with a J-beta primer mix, a second PCR ran for about 7 to 11 cycles. TCRdb called the 5' RACE reads again in MiXCR, with one record for every CDR3 protein. The sample carries about 970,000 distinct CDR3 sequences, around 54% recorded once. The chain combines TRBV4-1 with TRBJ2-7; 10 bases are a match to TRBD2. The sequence derives from a woman aged 55-70 years in good health. Sequencing was performed on blood. This chain's CDR3 is CASGTSGADTYEQYF. Written as DNA, the CDR3 is TGCGCCAGCGGTACTAGCGGGGCCGACACCTACGAGCAGTACTTC.